Below, 29 T cell receptor beta chains from the same sample are listed, as sequenced in a study of T cells after yellow fever vaccination (dated by TCRdb to 2018 to 2020). The library was produced with 5' RACE. The reads were generated on an Illumina HiSeq 2500. The public sequencing data were trimmed at Q25 with fastp and processed into clonotypes with MiXCR by TCRdb, which kept only in-frame beta chains. Each CDR3 protein appears once, grouped with its most common genes and DNA. This sample comprises 400,000 or so distinct CDR3 sequences, about 9.9% of them detected only once. The top ten clonotypes cover 18% of the sample. The sample's treatment or condition label is to be understood as: live attenuated yellow fever vaccine strain. Sample: PBMCs, taken on the day of the first yellow fever vaccination. These receptors were obtained from a man in his late teens or twenties who received the YFV17D yellow fever vaccine.

The table lists this clonotype with a few counts. The V and J genes are TRBV7-6 and TRBJ1-3; D might be TRBD1 (6 bases). The germline gives CDR1 SGHVS, CDR2 FNYEAQ. This CDR3 contains 16 residues. Between the trimmed V and J ends, which lost 4 bases and 0 bases, there was a span of 13 bases. DNA of the CDR3: TGTGCCAGCAGCTCAAGGGACACCGACTCTGGAAACACCATATATTTT. Translation: CASSSRDTDSGNTIYF.

The V gene is TRBV4-1, the J gene TRBJ1-1; TRBD1 matches at 8 bases. The junction had 9 bases not matched to a gene; V was cut back by 3 bases and J by 3 bases. Germline assignment: CDR1 MGHRA and CDR2 YSYEKL. This CDR3 contains 16 residues. The CDR3 region is CASSHSGGGGDTEAFF. Here the CDR3 DNA reads TGCGCCAGCAGCCACTCAGGGGGCGGAGGAGACACTGAAGCTTTCTTT.

The chain has TRBV5-1 and TRBJ1-1, with D maybe TRBD1 (5 bases). V lost 0 bases to trimming and J lost 3 bases, with 12 bases between them. This CDR3 region has 15 residues. Per germline, CDR1 SGHRS and CDR2 YFSETQ. In DNA form, the CDR3 reads TGCGCCAGCAGCTTGGGCTATGGGGGGGACACTGAAGCTTTCTTT. Translating gives CASSLGYGGDTEAFF.

The table lists this clonotype with a few counts. The chain is built from TRBV5-1 and TRBJ1-2, with D possibly TRBD1 on 5 matching bases. V was shortened by 2 bases and J by 3 bases, with 17 bases between the two germline ends. This CDR3 region has 16 residues. Per the germline V gene, CDR1 is SGHRS and CDR2 is YFSETQ. CDR3 in amino acids: CASSFRAPPGDYGYTF. The CDR3 bases are TGCGCCAGCAGCTTCCGGGCTCCCCCGGGGGACTATGGCTACACCTTC.

This clonotype came up many times. DNA for the CDR3: TGTGCCAGCAGCGCCTGGATCAACAATGAGCAGTTCTTC. Its translation is CASSAWINNEQFF. This chain uses TRBV7-8 with TRBJ2-1, with D unresolved. Germline V gene sequence: CDR1 SGHVS, CDR2 FQNEAQ. V lost 5 bases to trimming and J lost 5 bases, with 10 bases between them. The CDR3 runs 13 residues.

This chain joins TRBV4-1 and TRBJ1-1, with D perhaps matching TRBD1 (5 bases). Germline CDR1 is MGHRA and CDR2 is YSYEKL. The V and J ends lost 1 base and 1 base respectively, with 13 bases between them. CDR3 length equals 16 residues. The CDR3 spells CASSQGNQGPNTEAFF. CDR3 DNA: TGCGCCAGCAGCCAAGGAAATCAGGGACCGAACACTGAAGCTTTCTTT.

This clonotype was counted between two and nine times. The chain joins TRBV4-1 to TRBJ2-5, with no clear D. The CDR3 sequence is 14 residues long. Trimming shortened V by 5 bases and J by 5 bases, and 15 bases separated the two germline ends. Germline CDR1 and CDR2: MGHRA and YSYEKL. The DNA for the CDR3 is TGCGCCAGCAGCTCCTCGTGGGGAAGGGAGACCCAGTACTTC. Translation: CASSSSWGRETQYF.

This clonotype turned up a few times. The chain is built from TRBV4-1 and TRBJ1-2; TRBD1 is a possible D gene (5 bases). This CDR3 is 13 amino acids long. Between the trimmed V and J ends, which lost 5 bases and 7 bases, there was a span of 14 bases. Germline values: CDR1 MGHRA, CDR2 YSYEKL. DNA for the CDR3: TGCGCCAGCAGCGAGGGACCGAGAGGTGGCTACACCTTC. Translation: CASSEGPRGGYTF.

This clonotype was counted between two and nine times. V is TRBV5-1 and J is TRBJ2-2; 9 nucleotides agree with TRBD1. CDR3 size: 15 residues. Trimming removed 0 bases from V and 8 bases from J; junction bases left unmatched: 5. Per the germline V gene, CDR1 is SGHRS and CDR2 is YFSETQ. Here the CDR3 reads CASSLAQGASGELFF. For the CDR3, the DNA is TGCGCCAGCAGCTTGGCACAGGGGGCGTCGGGGGAGCTGTTTTTT.

This clonotype was observed at least ten times. This rearrangement joins TRBV5-1 to TRBJ2-3, with 11 nucleotides matching TRBD2. CDR1 and CDR2 (germline): SGHRS, YFSETQ. This CDR3 region has 14 residues. The trim removed 0 bases at V and 11 bases at J, leaving 5 bases unmatched. CDR3 sequence reads: CASSLVSGGAQQYF. CDR3 nucleotide sequence: TGCGCCAGCAGCTTGGTTAGCGGGGGGGCCCAGCAGTATTTT. Looking up the rest from reference TRBV5-1 and TRBJ2-3 gives the full variable domain: KAGVTQTPRYLIKTRGQQVTLSCSPISGHRSVSWYQQTPGQGLQFLFEYFSETQRNKGNFPGRFSGRQFSNSRSEMNVSTLELGDSALYLCASSLVSGGAQQYFGPGTRLTVL.

The chain couples TRBV6-2 or TRBV6-3 to TRBJ1-5; the D gene is possibly TRBD1 (5 bases). The CDR3 spans 16 residues. The germline CDR1 and CDR2 sequences are MNHEY and SVGEGT. Trimming removed 3 bases from V and 4 bases from J, with 16 bases in between. The chain's CDR3 is CASSYGYGTANQPQHF. The DNA for the CDR3 is TGTGCCAGCAGTTATGGGTACGGGACCGCGAATCAGCCCCAGCATTTT.

This clonotype was detected many times. The chain employs TRBV15 and TRBJ2-5; no clear D gene. The CDR3 extends over 13 amino acids. CDR1 is LNHNV and CDR2 is YYDKDF in the germline V gene (reference sequence). Between the trimmed V and J ends, which lost 0 bases and 4 bases, there was a span of 6 bases. The CDR3 reads CATSRDSGETQYF. The CDR3 nucleotides are TGTGCCACCAGCAGAGATTCGGGAGAGACCCAGTACTTC.

V and J are TRBV10-3 and TRBJ1-5; no firm D call. The CDR3 has 13 amino acids. V was shortened by 4 bases and J by 7 bases, with 11 bases between the two germline ends. Germline CDR1 reads ENHRY; CDR2 reads SYGVKD. The CDR3 DNA reads as TGTGCCATCAGTGGAAGTCCCGGGCAGCCCCAGCATTTT. Translating gives CAISGSPGQPQHF.

This clonotype was seen only a few times. The rearrangement links TRBV14 to TRBJ2-5, with TRBD2 as a possible D gene (8 bases). This CDR3 has 13 residues. Germline V lookup: CDR1 SGHDN, CDR2 FVKESK. DNA for the CDR3: TGTGCACCCCGGGGGGGACAGACAAGAGCCCAGTACTTC. As protein: CAPRGGQTRAQYF.

This clonotype was seen a handful of times. The chain has TRBV5-1 and TRBJ2-3, with 10 bases aligning to TRBD2. CDR1 is SGHRS, CDR2 YFSETQ, per germline. The CDR3 covers 16 residues. Trimming at V came to 4 bases and at J to 2 bases, leaving 7 bases not matched to a gene. The CDR3 reads CASSASGGVNTDTQYF. In DNA, the CDR3 is TGCGCCAGCAGCGCCAGCGGGGGGGTAAACACAGATACGCAGTATTTT.

This clonotype was counted only a few times. This chain connects TRBV19 to TRBJ2-1, with 9 bases matching TRBD2. There are 19 residues in the CDR3. Trimming took 1 base from V and 1 from J; bases not matched to a gene: 11. CDR1 is LNHDA, CDR2 SQIVND, per germline (reference sequence). Written as DNA, the CDR3 is TGTGCCAGTAGTATAGTCAGGCTAGCGGGGTTGGAGTCCTACAATGAGCAGTTCTTC. Its protein is CASSIVRLAGLESYNEQFF.

This clonotype was seen ten or more times. This chain uses TRBV6-1 with TRBJ2-3; a possible D gene is TRBD2 (6 bases). This CDR3 contains 12 residues. The ends were cut back, 8 bases at V and 0 bases at J, with 6 bases in the middle. The V gene's germline CDR1 is MNHNS and CDR2 SASEGT. CDR3 loop: CASRGSTDTQYF. CDR3 nucleotide sequence: TGTGCCAGCCGGGGGAGCACAGATACGCAGTATTTT.

The CDR3 bases are TGTGCCAGCAGCCCATCAACTACGGGGGGCAATGAGCAGTTCTTC. Amino acid sequence: CASSPSTTGGNEQFF. The chain joins TRBV7-9 to TRBJ2-1; TRBD2 matches at 7 bases. This CDR3 has 15 residues. The trim removed 5 bases at V and 6 bases at J, leaving 10 bases unmatched. Per the germline V gene, CDR1 is SEHNR and CDR2 is FQNEAQ (reference sequence). Using reference TRBV7-9 and TRBJ2-1 for the parts outside the CDR3, the full variable domain is DTGVSQNPRHKITKRGQNVTFRCDPISEHNRLYWYRQTLGQGPEFLTYFQNEAQLEKSRLLSDRFSAERPKGSFSTLEIQRTEQGDSAMYLCASSPSTTGGNEQFFGPGTRLTVL.

This clonotype was seen repeatedly, ten times or more. This rearrangement joins TRBV3-1 to TRBJ1-5; 7 bases match TRBD1. J gave up 7 bases and V 0 bases, and 6 bases lay outside the gene matches. Germline V lookup: CDR1 LGHDT, CDR2 YNNKEL (reference sequence). The CDR3 sequence is 15 residues long. CDR3 in DNA: TGTGCCAGCAGCCAAGATGTAACAGGGGCCCAGCCCCAGCATTTT. Translating gives CASSQDVTGAQPQHF.

This clonotype has a count of ten or more. This rearrangement joins TRBV6-2 or TRBV6-3 to TRBJ2-1, with 7 bases lining up with TRBD1. CDR3 length: 14 amino acids. Per the germline V gene, CDR1 is MNHEY and CDR2 is SVGEGT. Trimming took 11 bases from V and 1 from J; bases not matched to a gene: 8. CDR3 amino acids: CAANLGQSYNEQFF. The CDR3 DNA reads TGTGCCGCAAACTTGGGACAGTCCTACAATGAGCAGTTCTTC.

In this sample, this clonotype turned up a few times. This chain links TRBV28 with TRBJ2-4; TRBD1 agrees at 9 bases. The junction had 8 bases not matched to a gene; V was cut back by 5 bases and J by 3 bases. The length of the CDR3 is 16 residues. Germline-derived CDR1 and CDR2 are MDHEN and SYDVKM. DNA for the CDR3: TGTGCCAGCAGTGACAGGGGGGGTAGGGTCAAAAACATTCAGTACTTC. It codes for CASSDRGGRVKNIQYF.

Only a few counts were recorded for this clonotype. The V and J genes are TRBV21-1 and TRBJ2-7; the table calls TRBD1, which could not be checked here. TRBV21-1 is deemed a pseudogene. The CDR3 extends over 13 amino acids. The CDR3 region is CASNGTGHYEQYV. CDR3 DNA: TGTGCCAGCAACGGGACAGGCCATTACGAGCAGTACGTC.

This clonotype was seen many times. This sequence joins TRBV4-3 and TRBJ2-6, with TRBD1 matching 7 bases. V lost 3 bases to trimming and J lost 3 bases; unmatched junction nucleotides: 14. The germline CDR1 and CDR2 sequences are LGHNA and YSLEER. The CDR3 totals 19 residues. The CDR3 DNA reads as TGCGCCAGCAGCCAGGATAATCAGGGGGTGGTTGGTGGGGCCAACGTCCTGACTTTC. It encodes CASSQDNQGVVGGANVLTF.

The CDR3 here is CASKAGGASKNIQYF. In nucleotides, the CDR3 is TGTGCCAGCAAAGCGGGGGGGGCCTCCAAAAACATTCAGTACTTC. This chain uses TRBV21-1 with TRBJ2-4; the table assigns TRBD2, which was not confirmed against the DNA. TRBV21-1 is annotated as a pseudogene. The CDR3 spans 15 residues.

This clonotype was counted between two and nine times. The V gene is TRBV20-1, the J gene TRBJ1-5; D gene uncertain. The CDR3 extends over 14 amino acids. The germline V and J ends were trimmed by 0 bases and 7 bases, with 13 bases remaining between them. Germline lookup yields CDR1 DFQATT and CDR2 SNEGSKA (reference sequence). The CDR3, as DNA: TGCAGTGCTAGAGAGCGACCGGGCTACCAGCCCCAGCATTTT. It is translated as CSARERPGYQPQHF.

The chain combines TRBV6-1 with TRBJ2-7, with D possibly TRBD2 on 7 matching bases. From germline, CDR1 is MNHNS and CDR2 SASEGT. CDR3 size: 15 residues. The V end lost 6 bases, the J end lost 5 bases, and 20 bases lay between the germline ends. CDR3 in amino acids: CASSSHGGRGDEQYV. The CDR3 bases are TGTGCCAGCAGCTCTCACGGGGGGCGAGGGGACGAGCAGTACGTC.

This clonotype was found a few times. The gene calls are TRBV3-1 and TRBJ1-5; D is unclear. Trimming took off 8 bases at V and 9 bases at J, with 14 bases between the two ends. Germline V gives CDR1 LGHDT, CDR2 YNNKEL (reference sequence). The CDR3 is made up of 12 amino acids. The CDR3 bases are TGTGCCAGCGGACTGGGCCTTCGGCCCCAGCATTTT. Residues: CASGLGLRPQHF.

Many counts were recorded for this clonotype. This CDR3 is CASSDHPSHEQFF. The CDR3 DNA is TGTGCCAGCAGTGACCATCCCTCCCATGAGCAGTTCTTC. This chain joins TRBV25-1 and TRBJ2-1; no clear D. The CDR3 extends over 13 amino acids. CDR1 is MGHDK, CDR2 SYGVNS, per germline. Trimming removed 3 bases from V and 8 bases from J, with 11 bases in between.

A few counts support this clonotype. The V and J genes are TRBV7-8 and TRBJ2-1; TRBD1 agrees at 8 bases. Germline CDR1 and CDR2: SGHVS and FQNEAQ. The trim removed 6 bases at V and 15 bases at J, leaving 10 bases unmatched. The CDR3 length is 12 residues. The CDR3 sequence: CASSSDRGSGFF. In DNA, the CDR3 is TGTGCCAGCAGTTCCGACAGGGGCTCTGGGTTCTTC.